The text below deals with one T cell receptor beta chain. Its specificity is not known. The sample comes from a study of regulatory T cells in long-lasting Graves disease. iRepertoire HTBI primers and Arm-PCR of CDR3 regions built TCR beta libraries. MiXCR, run by TCRdb on the multiplex PCR reads, gives a single entry per CDR3 protein. Among 550,000 to 600,000 distinct CDR3 sequences, more than 15% were seen once, and the ten largest hold more than 10%. Study-wide points: Gene preferences differed: TRBV28, TRBJ1-2, TRBJ2-5 in persistent cases.

Stated time point: newly diagnosed GD, antithyroid drugs for less than 3 months. From PBMCs, RNA was extracted and then used to make the TCR library. From germline, CDR1 is MNHEY and CDR2 SVGAGI. Trimming took 4 bases from V and 7 from J, leaving 14 bases between them. The CDR3 has 13 amino acids. This same sample was also taken into another study, of T cells in Graves' hyperthyroidism and ophthalmopathy. As reported in that work: Diagnosing involved the use of clinical symptoms, serum thyroxine and TRAb, thyroid ultrasound and orbital computed tomography. Primed by the HTBI set, a first-round RT-PCR was run on the TCR CDR3. Within blood appeared most thyroid clonotypes that had expanded above 0.001.

This TCR derives from a man in his late teens or twenties with Graves disease. V is TRBV6-5 and J is TRBJ2-7; the D gene is possibly TRBD2 (6 bases). This specimen was peripheral blood mononuclear cells (PBMCs), taken at new diagnosis, from a patient treated with antithyroid drugs. This CDR3 reads CASSFGGTREQYF. DNA for the CDR3: TGTGCCAGCAGTTTTGGGGGGACCAGGGAGCAGTACTTC.